The 21 T cell receptor beta chains below come from one sample, sequenced in a study of blood T cell repertoires in COVID-19. Assay used: immunoSEQ multiplex PCR; TCRdb lists only in-frame clones, some missing. The sample gives 77,000 or so clones, more than 70% of which show up once; roughly 5.5% is in the top ten. Material: peripheral blood. The receptors derive from an elderly man with acute or convalescent COVID-19.

The chain recombines TRBV12-3 or TRBV12-4 with TRBJ2-7; 7 bases line up with TRBD2. V lost 6 bases and J lost 6; bases outside the gene matches: 8. CDR3 size: 13 residues. The CDR3 here is CASSRGGAGEQYF. Written as DNA, the CDR3 is TGTGCCAGCAGCCGGGGAGGGGCGGGCGAGCAGTACTTC.

The rearrangement joins TRBV24-1 to TRBJ1-4; no firm D call. V lost 3 bases to trimming and J lost 7 bases, with 14 bases between them. The CDR3 has 15 amino acids. CDR1 KGHDR and CDR2 SFDVKD come from the germline V gene. CDR3 in amino acids: CATSDPGTRGEKLFF. The DNA for the CDR3 is TGTGCCACCAGTGATCCGGGTACGCGAGGTGAAAAACTGTTTTTT.

The genes are TRBV19 and TRBJ2-6; a weak D match, TRBD1 (5 bases). Trimming cost V 2 bases and J 1 base, with 6 bases left between them. Germline lookup yields CDR1 LNHDA and CDR2 SQIVND (reference sequence). The CDR3 covers 15 residues. CDR3 sequence: CASSIQGSGANVLTF. The CDR3 bases are TGTGCCAGTAGTATACAGGGATCTGGGGCCAACGTCCTGACTTTC. The whole variable domain, remainder taken from reference TRBV19 and TRBJ2-6, is DGGITQSPKYLFRKEGQNVTLSCEQNLNHDAMYWYRQDPGQGLRLIYYSQIVNDFQKGDIAEGYSVSREKKESFPLTVTSAQKNPTAFYLCASSIQGSGANVLTFGAGSRLTVL.

The V and J genes are TRBV5-1 and TRBJ2-2; no firm D call. Trimming removed 0 bases from V and 5 bases from J, with 11 bases in between. This CDR3 contains 15 residues. Germline-derived CDR1 and CDR2 are SGHRS and YFSETQ. The CDR3 region is CASSLDVTETGELFF. CDR3 sequence (DNA): TGCGCCAGCAGCTTGGATGTGACTGAAACCGGGGAGCTGTTTTTT.

This chain connects TRBV7-2 to TRBJ1-2, with TRBD1 identical over 7 bases. Losses at the gene ends were 5 bases for V and 6 bases for J; bases not matched to a gene: 6. CDR1 is SGHTA and CDR2 is FQGNSA in the germline V gene. This CDR3 is built from 13 residues. The CDR3 loop is CASSPDREDGYTF. The CDR3 coding sequence is TGTGCCAGCAGCCCAGACAGGGAGGATGGCTACACCTTC.

This chain joins TRBV2 and TRBJ2-7; TRBD1 might be the D (5 bases). V was cut by 7 bases and J by 3 bases, with 13 bases left in between. Germline values: CDR1 SNHLY, CDR2 FYNNEI. The CDR3 sequence is 13 residues long. CDR3 sequence reads: CASMVRTSYEQYF. The CDR3 DNA follows: TGTGCCAGCATGGTCCGGACAAGCTACGAGCAGTACTTC.

The chain recombines TRBV2 with TRBJ2-7; 9 bases line up with TRBD1. Looked up from germline, CDR1 is SNHLY and CDR2 is FYNNEI. The CDR3 contains 15 residues. Trimming took 2 bases from V and 7 from J; bases not matched to a gene: 9. As DNA, the CDR3 is TGTGCCAGCAGTGAATGGGACAGGGCAGGGAAGGAGCAGTACTTC. Translating it yields CASSEWDRAGKEQYF. The full variable domain, completed using reference TRBV2 and TRBJ2-7, is EPEVTQTPSHQVTQMGQEVILRCVPISNHLYFYWYRQILGQKVEFLVSFYNNEISEKSEIFDDQFSVERPDGSNFTLKIRSTKLEDSAMYFCASSEWDRAGKEQYFGPGTRLTVT.

The chain carries TRBV28 and TRBJ2-3; 11 bases are a match to TRBD2. Germline CDR1 reads MDHEN; CDR2 reads SYDVKM. V gave up 2 bases and J gave up 2 bases; unmatched junction bases: 6. The CDR3 extends over 17 amino acids. CDR3 protein: CASSLGTSGGNTDTQYF. CDR3 bases: TGTGCCAGCAGTTTAGGGACTAGCGGAGGGAACACAGATACGCAGTATTTT. Looking up the rest from reference TRBV28 and TRBJ2-3 gives the full variable domain: DVKVTQSSRYLVKRTGEKVFLECVQDMDHENMFWYRQDPGLGLRLIYFSYDVKMKEKGDIPEGYSVSREKKERFSLILESASTNQTSMYLCASSLGTSGGNTDTQYFGPGTRLTVL.

V usage is TRBV5-4 and J usage is TRBJ2-1; TRBD2 is a possible D gene (5 bases). Germline V CDR1 and CDR2: SGHNT, YYREEE (reference sequence). The CDR3 runs 16 residues. The ends were cut back, 4 bases at V and 9 bases at J, with 23 bases in the middle. The CDR3: CASSRGQERSVSEQFF. For the CDR3, the DNA is TGTGCCAGCAGCCGCGGCCAGGAGCGGAGTGTCAGTGAGCAGTTCTTC.

The gene calls are TRBV4-1 and TRBJ2-2; 7 nucleotides line up with TRBD2. This CDR3 is built from 17 residues. V shed 1 base, J shed 5 bases, and the junction held 10 bases outside the gene matches. Germline loops: CDR1 MGHRA, CDR2 YSYEKL. As DNA, the CDR3 is TGCGCCAGCAGCCAAGCTTTTGGGAGGGAGGATACCGGGGAGCTGTTTTTT. This codes for CASSQAFGREDTGELFF.

This clone was detected once. The chain joins TRBV11-1 to TRBJ2-5; D is uncertain. This CDR3 has 14 amino acids. V lost 5 bases, J lost 4 bases, and 14 bases lay in between. Germline V gene lookup returns CDR1 SGHAT and CDR2 FQDESV (reference sequence). CDR3 nucleotides: TGTGCCAGCAGCGTCAGCCCAGGTTCAGAGACCCAGTACTTC. Translating gives CASSVSPGSETQYF.

This CDR3 is CASSLEGQGAQGNTIYF. The CDR3 DNA follows: TGCGCCAGCAGCTTGGAGGGACAGGGGGCACAGGGAAACACCATATATTTT. The genes are TRBV5-1 and TRBJ1-3; 12 bases fit TRBD1. The CDR3 loop spans 17 amino acids. The germline CDR1 and CDR2 sequences are SGHRS and YFSETQ. Trimming cost V 0 bases and J 4 bases; bases outside gene matches: 5.

The J gene is TRBJ2-7, the V gene TRBV7-8; TRBD1 matches at 8 bases. V lost 0 bases, J lost 3 bases, and 13 bases stayed unmatched. The CDR3 is 18 residues long. Germline-derived CDR1 and CDR2 are SGHVS and FQNEAQ. CDR3 loop: CASSLALTRQGANYEQYF. The CDR3 region has the DNA TGTGCCAGCAGCTTAGCGCTAACTCGGCAGGGGGCGAACTACGAGCAGTACTTC.

The gene calls are TRBV21-1 and TRBJ2-3; TRBD2, the table's D call, was not compared with the DNA. TRBV21-1 is an annotated pseudogene. The CDR3 covers 11 residues. Written as DNA, the CDR3 is TGTGCCAGCACCTGGGACTTTACGCAGTATTTT. Its protein is CASTWDFTQYF.

The count of this clone is one. CDR3 DNA sequence: TGTGCCAGCTTTCCCACGCCGGGCCAAGGGGACTCCTACAATGAGCAGTTCTTC. Translating it yields CASFPTPGQGDSYNEQFF. The gene calls are TRBV18 and TRBJ2-1; the D gene is possibly TRBD1 (5 bases). Germline CDR1 is KGHSH and CDR2 is LQKENI. V was clipped by 7 bases and J by 0 bases, with 22 bases between them. CDR3 size: 18 residues.

This clone showed up just a few times. V is TRBV5-1 and J is TRBJ1-2; D is uncertain. This CDR3 contains 15 residues. Trimming pared 0 bases from V and 4 bases from J, leaving 13 bases between. The germline V gene encodes CDR1 SGHRS and CDR2 YFSETQ. As DNA, the CDR3 is TGCGCCAGCAGCTTGGAAGGTCCGGGTTCCTATGGCTACACCTTC. Translated, it gives CASSLEGPGSYGYTF.

The rearrangement links TRBV5-1 to TRBJ1-5; 9 bases align to TRBD1. Germline V gene data show CDR1 as SGHRS and CDR2 as YFSETQ. V lost 4 bases to trimming and J lost 3 bases; unmatched junction nucleotides: 5. The CDR3 runs to 15 residues. The CDR3 region is CASSPGQGINQPQHF. The CDR3 DNA sequence: TGCGCCAGCAGCCCGGGACAGGGCATCAATCAGCCCCAGCATTTT.

This rearrangement joins TRBV6-5 to TRBJ1-1; D is possibly TRBD1 (6 bases). CDR1 is MNHEY, CDR2 SVGAGI, per germline. The CDR3 totals 15 residues. The V end lost 5 bases, the J end lost 5 bases, and 18 bases lay between the germline ends. CDR3 sequence: CASSNQGTRDTEAFF. The CDR3 region has the DNA TGTGCCAGCAGTAACCAGGGGACCCGGGATACTGAAGCTTTCTTT.

This clone has just a few counts. The rearrangement links TRBV9 to TRBJ2-1, with 7 bases aligning to TRBD2. Germline assignment: CDR1 SGDLS and CDR2 YYNGEE. V shed 0 bases and J 5 bases; nucleotides not matched to a gene: 8. The CDR3 totals 16 residues. CDR3 sequence (DNA): TGTGCCAGCAGCGTAGCTGGCGGGGGATGGAACAATGAGCAGTTCTTC. Translation gives CASSVAGGGWNNEQFF.

This sequence joins TRBV9 and TRBJ2-7; 9 nucleotides line up with TRBD1. The ends lost 0 bases at V and 2 bases at J; junction bases unmatched: 6. Germline V gene data show CDR1 as SGDLS and CDR2 as YYNGEE. This CDR3 has 16 amino acids. In DNA form, the CDR3 reads TGTGCCAGCAGCGTAGCCCCGGGACAGGGAACCTACGAGCAGTACTTC. Its protein product is CASSVAPGQGTYEQYF.

The genes are TRBV6-5 and TRBJ2-7, with 7 bases identical to TRBD2. V dropped 2 bases and J dropped 0; count of bases not matched to a gene: 1. Germline V gene sequence: CDR1 MNHEY, CDR2 SVGAGI. This CDR3 has 14 residues. As DNA, the CDR3 is TGTGCCAGCAGTTACGGGAGGGGCTCCTACGAGCAGTACTTC. Its protein is CASSYGRGSYEQYF.